What follows is one T cell receptor beta chain and its context. The data belong to a study of blood T cell repertoires in COVID-19. The repertoire was sequenced with immunoSEQ multiplex PCR; TCRdb's copy has only in-frame clones and lacks some. The sample has roughly 310,000 clones; more than 90% are singletons. Per germline, CDR1 LNHDA and CDR2 SQIVND (reference sequence). Trimming stripped 6 bases from V and 7 bases from J, with 11 bases between. The CDR3 totals 12 residues. Sequencing was carried out using PBMCs or T cells enriched from blood (not recorded which). This clonotype originated in a man in his sixties who had recovered from COVID-19. The rearrangement uses TRBV19 and TRBJ2-3; weak D call: TRBD2 (6 bases). The CDR3 loop is CASRGGDYTQYF. The DNA of the CDR3 is TGTGCCAGTAGGGGAGGTGACTATACGCAGTATTTT. Looking up the rest from reference TRBV19 and TRBJ2-3 gives the full variable domain: DGGITQSPKYLFRKEGQNVTLSCEQNLNHDAMYWYRQDPGQGLRLIYYSQIVNDFQKGDIAEGYSVSREKKESFPLTVTSAQKNPTAFYLCASRGGDYTQYFGPGTRLTVL.